This entry lists 14 T cell receptor beta chains sequenced from one sample in a study of blood T cell repertoires in COVID-19. Measured with immunoSEQ multiplex PCR; TCRdb has only the in-frame clones, and not every one. The table has fewer than 150,000 clones, 84% seen once. Material for sequencing was peripheral blood. The receptors come from a human donor in a cohort sampled during active COVID-19.

Of note for this clone: This sample includes further DNA sequences coding for the same CDR3. The V gene is TRBV7-3, the J gene TRBJ2-7; 7 bases are a match to TRBD1. The CDR3 is made up of 15 amino acids. J was trimmed by 2 bases and V by 1 base; bases with no gene match: 5. Germline loops: CDR1 SGHTA, CDR2 FQGTGA. CDR3 loop: CASSLRAGGTYEQYF. CDR3 bases: TGTGCCAGCAGCTTAAGGGCAGGGGGTACCTACGAGCAGTACTTC.

This clone appeared once. The V and J genes are TRBV21-1 and TRBJ2-1; the table calls TRBD1, which could not be checked here. TRBV21-1 is a recognized pseudogene. CDR3 size: 13 residues. CDR3 nucleotides: TGTGCCAGCAGCCGGGACAGGGGCAATGAGCAGTTCTTC. Its translation: CASSRDRGNEQFF.

CDR3 nucleotides: TGTGCCAGCAGTGAAGGGGGCAGCTATTCACCCCTCCACTTT. Protein sequence: CASSEGGSYSPLHF. The chain links TRBV25-1 to TRBJ1-6; tentative D call: TRBD1 (6 bases). V was cut by 2 bases and J by 8 bases, with 10 bases left in between. Germline CDR1 and CDR2: MGHDK and SYGVNS. CDR3 length: 14 residues.

The chain couples TRBV15 to TRBJ1-1; TRBD1 might be the D (5 bases). Trimming took 3 bases from V and 5 from J, leaving 10 bases between them. CDR1 and CDR2 from the germline V gene are LNHNV and YYDKDF (reference sequence). The CDR3 totals 13 residues. In DNA, the CDR3 is TGTGCCACCAGCAGCCAGGGAGGAACTGAAGCTTTCTTT. It is translated as CATSSQGGTEAFF.

This sequence joins TRBV19 and TRBJ1-2, with D unresolved. Germline CDR1 and CDR2: LNHDA and SQIVND (reference sequence). The CDR3 runs 16 residues. Trimming cost V 1 base and J 4 bases, with 16 bases left between them. In nucleotides, the CDR3 is TGTGCCAGTAGTATAGTCCTCGAGGTCCCGTTCTATGGCTACACCTTC. Protein sequence: CASSIVLEVPFYGYTF.

The chain couples TRBV9 to TRBJ2-2; 8 positions match TRBD2. The CDR3 is 16 residues long. V lost 1 base and J lost 5; bases outside the gene matches: 7. Per the germline V gene, CDR1 is SGDLS and CDR2 is YYNGEE. CDR3 in amino acids: CASSVLSGGDTGELFF. The CDR3, as DNA: TGTGCCAGCAGCGTATTGAGCGGGGGTGATACCGGGGAGCTGTTTTTT.

The rearrangement uses TRBV30 and TRBJ2-7, with D uncertain. CDR3 length: 13 residues. V dropped 2 bases and J dropped 1 base, with 9 bases sitting between them. CDR1 and CDR2 from the germline V gene are GTSNPN and SVGIG (reference sequence). The CDR3 nucleotides are TGTGCCTGGAGTTCAGGAAGGTCCTACGAGCAGTACTTC. Translation: CAWSSGRSYEQYF.

This clone was found a few times. The chain combines TRBV11-2 with TRBJ1-1; D gene unclear. V was shortened by 0 bases and J by 5 bases, with 10 bases between the two germline ends. Per germline, CDR1 SGHAT and CDR2 FQNNGV. CDR3 length: 14 amino acids. DNA of the CDR3: TGTGCCAGCAGCTTAGAGGGCAGTGTAACTGAAGCTTTCTTT. It translates to CASSLEGSVTEAFF. Combining the CDR3 with reference TRBV11-2 and TRBJ1-1 gives the whole variable domain EAGVAQSPRYKIIEKRQSVAFWCNPISGHATLYWYQQILGQGPKLLIQFQNNGVVDDSQLPKDRFSAERLKGVDSTLKIQPAKLEDSAVYLCASSLEGSVTEAFFGQGTRLTVV.

The rearrangement uses TRBV12-3 or TRBV12-4 and TRBJ1-1; TRBD1 might be the D (5 bases). The CDR3 runs to 12 residues. Trimming cost V 7 bases and J 5 bases, with 11 bases left between them. The CDR3 loop reads CASTKGRTEAFF. CDR3 nucleotides: TGTGCCAGCACAAAGGGGAGGACTGAAGCTTTCTTT.

The chain combines TRBV6-5 with TRBJ2-3, with 12 nucleotides matching TRBD1. Germline trimming cut 7 bases from V and 4 bases from J; bases unmatched to any gene: 3. CDR1 and CDR2 (germline): MNHEY, SVGAGI. The CDR3 contains 14 residues. The CDR3 nucleotides read TGTGCCAGCAAAGGGACAGGGGGCGCAGATACGCAGTATTTT. Residues: CASKGTGGADTQYF.

The V gene is TRBV9, the J gene TRBJ2-2; TRBD2 might be the D (6 bases). The CDR3 extends over 15 amino acids. Trimming left V 0 bases short and J 7 bases short, with 13 bases between. Germline CDR1 reads SGDLS; CDR2 reads YYNGEE. This CDR3 is CASSVAGVDVGELFF. The DNA of the CDR3 is TGTGCCAGCAGCGTAGCGGGGGTTGACGTCGGGGAGCTGTTTTTT.

The chain carries TRBV7-8 and TRBJ2-7; 7 bases match TRBD1. J was trimmed by 6 bases and V by 3 bases; bases with no gene match: 5. The CDR3 runs to 13 residues. Germline assignment: CDR1 SGHVS and CDR2 FQNEAQ. CDR3 sequence: CASSFDRAGEQYF. CDR3 coding DNA: TGTGCCAGCAGCTTTGACAGGGCGGGCGAGCAGTACTTC.

This clone was recorded only once. This chain links TRBV18 with TRBJ1-1; 7 bases map to TRBD1. The ends lost 6 bases at V and 1 base at J; junction bases unmatched: 8. The CDR3 is 15 residues long. CDR1 KGHSH and CDR2 LQKENI come from the germline V gene. The CDR3 loop is CASSPSTGPNTEAFF. CDR3 coding DNA: TGTGCCAGCTCGCCTTCGACAGGGCCGAACACTGAAGCTTTCTTT.

The chain carries TRBV2 and TRBJ2-7; D may be TRBD1 (6 bases). Trimming pared 4 bases from V and 11 bases from J, leaving 15 bases between. CDR1 and CDR2 from the germline V gene are SNHLY and FYNNEI. The CDR3 totals 12 residues. The CDR3 DNA is TGTGCCAGCAGTGGGGGGCAGGCAGCGAAGTACTTC. It translates to CASSGGQAAKYF.